Reported below is one TCR beta chain. The sample carries other DNA sequences with the same CDR3. Germline V lookup: CDR1 SGHRS, CDR2 YFSETQ. Trimming removed 1 base from V and 5 bases from J; junction bases left unmatched: 2. The CDR3 runs 15 residues. This sample is part of a study of blood T cell repertoires in COVID-19. The table came from immunoSEQ multiplex PCR; TCRdb's copy has only in-frame clones and leaves some out. This table has hundreds of thousands of clones, approximately 90% appearing once. This sequence was found in a man younger than 35 with COVID-19, enrolled during active disease. Input material: peripheral blood. This chain connects TRBV5-1 to TRBJ2-2, with TRBD1 matching 10 bases. CDR3 amino acids: CASSLRTGGTGELFF. DNA for the CDR3: TGCGCCAGCAGCTTGAGGACAGGGGGAACCGGGGAGCTGTTTTTT.